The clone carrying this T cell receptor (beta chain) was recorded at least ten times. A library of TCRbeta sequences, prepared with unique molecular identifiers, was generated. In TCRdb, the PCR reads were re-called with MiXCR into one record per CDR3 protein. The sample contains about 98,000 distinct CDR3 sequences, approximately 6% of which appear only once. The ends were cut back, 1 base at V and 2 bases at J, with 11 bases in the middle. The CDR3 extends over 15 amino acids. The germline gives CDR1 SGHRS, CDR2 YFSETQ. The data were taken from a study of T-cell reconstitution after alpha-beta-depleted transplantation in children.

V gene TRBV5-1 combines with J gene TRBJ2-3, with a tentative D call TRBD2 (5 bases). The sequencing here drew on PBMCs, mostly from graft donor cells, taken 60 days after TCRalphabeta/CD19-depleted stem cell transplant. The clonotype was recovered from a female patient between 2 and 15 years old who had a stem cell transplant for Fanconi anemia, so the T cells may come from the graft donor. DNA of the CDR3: TGCGCCAGCAGCTTGACCCGGGAAGACACAGATACGCAGTATTTT. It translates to CASSLTREDTDTQYF.